This T cell receptor beta chain originates from a study of human T cells and chemical hapten exposure. Study-wide background: The cohort included alopecia areata under or over 50% scalp, totalis and universalis.

Time point specified: patch test 1, 2 weeks after DPC sensitization. Stated treatment: therapeutic diphenylcyclopropenone sensitization with weekly scalp DPC. Non-pregnant alopecia patients aged 18 to 70, suitable for DPC therapy. In the study's own analysis: Samples contained a median of roughly 96,000 TCRs, with a range of about 20,000 to 750,000. TCRdb re-derived calls from the RACE reads in MiXCR, one entry per CDR3 protein. Here the V and J calls rest on TCRdb's processing, not on the authors' analysis. The sample yields tens of thousands of distinct CDR3 sequences, about 8% seen once. Material: whole blood, obtained in connection with sensitization to the hapten diphenylcyclopropenone (DPC). This TCR was sampled from a woman aged 25 to 39 with alopecia areata. Some clones in this sample may be carry-over from other donors' samples.

CDR3 sequence (DNA): TGTGCCAGCAGCTGTGAGCCGCAGCAGGTGTGGTACTTC. Amino acid sequence: CASSCEPQQVWYF. This rearrangement joins TRBV5-4 to TRBJ2-7; unclear D gene. Germline lookup yields CDR1 SGHNT and CDR2 YYREEE (reference sequence). V lost 3 bases to trimming and J lost 12 bases, with 19 bases between them. The CDR3 sequence is 13 residues long.